These 8 T cell receptor beta chains share one sample of origin, sequenced in a study of shared clonotypes between healthy human individuals. Here immunoSEQ multiplex PCR was the method, and the copy in TCRdb shows in-frame clones only, minus some. The data show 2 million to 2.5 million clones, over 85% seen once. In the naive CD8 group, cells lacked CD45RO and were positively selected for CCR7, so terminally differentiated effector memory CD45RA+ cells were left out. Material: naive CD8+ T cells sorted from blood. The receptors originated from a man between 18 and 35 years old in good health.

Points on this clone: The sample has other DNA sequences that encode this CDR3 too. The chain recombines TRBV5-6 with TRBJ2-1, with 11 bases that match TRBD2. Per germline, CDR1 SGHDT and CDR2 YYEEEE. V shed 0 bases and J 1 base; nucleotides not matched to a gene: 0. The CDR3 has 16 residues. CDR3 loop: CASSLGLAGSYNEQFF. CDR3 in DNA: TGTGCCAGCAGCTTGGGACTAGCGGGATCCTACAATGAGCAGTTCTTC.

The J gene is TRBJ2-5, the V gene TRBV13; tentatively, D is TRBD1 (6 bases). The CDR3 runs 14 residues. V lost 2 bases, J lost 2 bases, and 9 bases lay in between. Germline values: CDR1 PRHDT, CDR2 FYEKMQ (reference sequence). CDR3 in DNA: TGTGCCAGCAGCTTACAGGGGATACAAGAGACCCAGTACTTC. This encodes CASSLQGIQETQYF.

This sequence joins TRBV2 and TRBJ2-2; 13 bases match TRBD2. V gave up 3 bases and J gave up 3 bases; unmatched junction bases: 4. The CDR3 consists of 17 residues. The germline V gene has CDR1 SNHLY and CDR2 FYNNEI. CDR3 in DNA: TGTGCCAGCAGTGACGGACTAGCGGGAGACGACACCGGGGAGCTGTTTTTT. The encoded protein is CASSDGLAGDDTGELFF.

The chain carries TRBV6-5 and TRBJ1-2; perhaps TRBD1 as D (5 bases). The CDR3 runs to 14 residues. V was shortened by 5 bases and J by 1 base, with 11 bases between the two germline ends. The V gene's germline CDR1 is MNHEY and CDR2 SVGAGI. CDR3 in amino acids: CASSAAGGNYGYTF. The CDR3 DNA reads TGTGCCAGCAGTGCTGCGGGGGGTAACTATGGCTACACCTTC.

This clone occurred a few times. Other nucleotide sequences in the sample specify the same CDR3. The rearrangement links TRBV10-3 to TRBJ1-2, with 8 bases lining up with TRBD1. Germline V lookup: CDR1 ENHRY, CDR2 SYGVKD. Trimming removed 6 bases from V and 4 bases from J; junction bases left unmatched: 4. This CDR3 contains 13 residues. Written as DNA, the CDR3 is TGTGCCATCAGCGACGGGACAGGCTATGGCTACACCTTC. It yields the protein CAISDGTGYGYTF.

The CDR3 coding sequence is TGCGCCAGCAGCCAAGATCGGTCCATTCCCTACGAGCAGTACTTC. Amino acids: CASSQDRSIPYEQYF. The rearrangement links TRBV4-3 to TRBJ2-7; no firm D call. Germline CDR1 LGHNA, CDR2 YSLEER. The V and J ends lost 0 bases and 2 bases respectively, with 11 bases between them. The CDR3 totals 15 residues.

The V call is TRBV6-1, the J call TRBJ2-3; D is unresolved. Germline V lookup: CDR1 MNHNS, CDR2 SASEGT. CDR3 length: 14 amino acids. Trimming left V 1 base short and J 3 bases short, with 8 bases between. The CDR3 DNA reads TGTGCCAGCAGTGAAGGGTGGGGAACAGATACGCAGTATTTT. This encodes CASSEGWGTDTQYF.

As concerns this clone: The same CDR3 also results from other DNA sequences found in this sample. This chain joins TRBV30 and TRBJ1-2, with D unresolved. Between the trimmed V and J ends, which lost 0 bases and 1 base, there was a span of 9 bases. This CDR3 has 14 residues. Germline CDR1 reads GTSNPN; CDR2 reads SVGIG (reference sequence). CDR3 DNA: TGTGCCTGGAGTGTACCTGGCAGTAACTATGGCTACACCTTC. This gives the protein CAWSVPGSNYGYTF.